This T cell receptor beta chain was sequenced in a study of cytomegalovirus exposure and HLA in healthy donors (dated by TCRdb to 2015 to 2018). With respect to the entire study: A later analysis indicated that the 90 to 150 validation repertoires were generated on the platform also employed for the 670 or so repertoires of the first cohort. To predict cytomegalovirus infection status, the study combined high-throughput TCR immunosequencing, statistical association of individual TCRs with disease status, and machine learning. A separate validation cohort of approximately 120 different subjects was used in addition to the roughly 700-subject first cohort. The study aimed to test whether cataloging public T cell receptors could reveal signatures of past pathogen exposure.

Comments on this clone: Which antigen it targets is not known. It has no much larger one-base neighbor in the sample; base qualities were not kept.

Libraries were prepared through the immunoSEQ multiplex PCR assay. The authors processed their data as follows. To diagnose cytomegalovirus status from the catalog of TCR beta chain sequences, a statistical classification framework was built. TCRdb holds this immuneACCESS table with in-frame rearrangements only. Some clones are missing; in checked studies, unresolved V genes explain under half, and the rest has no known cause. The V and J calls and the clone size are those of that table, but D and trimming were determined from the DNA. The sample has 250,000 to 350,000 clones on record, roughly 88% of them singletons. The ten largest clones take up approximately 0.96% of the sample. Overall study results and their limits: The authors suggested that the approach could potentially be generalized to other disease states and immunological phenotypes. In both the original and validation cohorts, the classifier was reported to diagnose cytomegalovirus status with high specificity and sensitivity. The study listed 150 to 200 TCR beta chains as associated with cytomegalovirus. Three of the identified cytomegalovirus-associated TCR beta chains were confirmed in vitro to be specific for cytomegalovirus antigens. While some public TCRs were present in many individuals, most TCR sequences turned up only very rarely across donors. A later analysis found that TCRs clustered in the first cohort also tended to co-occur in the 110 or so validation repertoires, with about 94% of cluster scores above 0. All 120 or so repertoires were used to score co-occurrence in the validation cohort in a later analysis, because that analysis had no HLA typing for the cohort.

Separate from the approximately 690-subject first cohort, the validation cohort of over 90 subjects was the group to which the donors belonged. The junction carries 7 bases between V and J, which are trimmed by 0 bases and 1 base respectively. CDR3 length: 14 amino acids, cysteine to phenylalanine. Only the CDR3 portion is preserved as DNA: 42 bases, with reading frame beginning at the first base. The germline V gene sets CDR1 to SGHRS and CDR2 to YFSETQ. Input material: PBMCs. The receptor was isolated from a man aged 25-45 years in good health and CMV-seronegative. This sequence uses TRBV5-1 and TRBJ1-1, with the D gene too uncertain to name. The CDR3 region has the sequence CASSLEARNTEAFF. The nucleotide sequence is given as TGCGCCAGCAGCTTGGAAGCCCGGAACACTGAAGCTTTCTTT. When the CDR3 is completed using the reference TRBV5-1 and TRBJ1-1 genes on either side, the full variable domain is KAGVTQTPRYLIKTRGQQVTLSCSPISGHRSVSWYQQTPGQGLQFLFEYFSETQRNKGNFPGRFSGRQFSNSRSEMNVSTLELGDSALYLCASSLEARNTEAFFGQGTRLTVV.